This T cell receptor beta chain was identified during a study of CD8+ T cells in alopecia areata. Study-level points and caveats: Lesional scalp exceeded normal scalp in clonality, especially in alopecia totalis/universalis. As there was one nonresponder, how baseline CD8+ expansion relates to response remains uncertain.

The treatment was: oral pan-JAK inhibitor, 5-10 mg twice daily. Both CD4+ and CD8+ T cells were separated by sorting PBMCs. Notes on this clone: No antigen is known for it.

RNA extraction was followed by reverse transcription into cDNA, which acted as the sequencing template. TCRdb's copy holds only in-frame clones and misses some; the assay was immunoSEQ multiplex PCR. The data contain some 200,000 clones, 58% of them singletons. Germline assignment: CDR1 SEHNR and CDR2 FQNEAQ (reference sequence). Trimming left V 2 bases short and J 0 bases short, with 10 bases between. This CDR3 is 15 amino acids long. The chain carries TRBV7-9 and TRBJ1-1; D gene ambiguous. The clonotype comes from a human donor with alopecia areata. The starting material was CD4+ T cells sorted from blood, obtained at week 24, from a patient treated with tofacitinib. CDR3 sequence: CASSLSTGMNTEAFF. CDR3 nucleotide sequence: TGTGCCAGCAGCTTAAGCACGGGTATGAACACTGAAGCTTTCTTT. Full variable domain (missing parts from reference TRBV7-9 and TRBJ1-1): DTGVSQNPRHKITKRGQNVTFRCDPISEHNRLYWYRQTLGQGPEFLTYFQNEAQLEKSRLLSDRFSAERPKGSFSTLEIQRTEQGDSAMYLCASSLSTGMNTEAFFGQGTRLTVV.